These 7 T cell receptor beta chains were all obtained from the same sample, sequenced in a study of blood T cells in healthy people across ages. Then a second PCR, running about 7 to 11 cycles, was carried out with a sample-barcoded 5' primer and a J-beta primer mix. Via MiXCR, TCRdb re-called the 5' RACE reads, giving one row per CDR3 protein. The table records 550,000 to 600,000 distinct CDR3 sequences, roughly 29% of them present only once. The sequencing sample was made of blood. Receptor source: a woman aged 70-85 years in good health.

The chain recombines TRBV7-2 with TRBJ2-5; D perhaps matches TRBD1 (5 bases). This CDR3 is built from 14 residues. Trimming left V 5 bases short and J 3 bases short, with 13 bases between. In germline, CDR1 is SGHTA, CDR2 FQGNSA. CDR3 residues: CASSRGPGKETQYF. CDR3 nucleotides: TGTGCCAGCAGCCGTGGGCCAGGGAAAGAGACCCAGTACTTC.

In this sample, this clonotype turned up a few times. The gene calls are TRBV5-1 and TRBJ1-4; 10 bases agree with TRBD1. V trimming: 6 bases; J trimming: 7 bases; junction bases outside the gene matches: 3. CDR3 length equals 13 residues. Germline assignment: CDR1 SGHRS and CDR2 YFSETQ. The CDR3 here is CASTRDRGEKLFF. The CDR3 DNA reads TGCGCCAGCACTCGGGACAGGGGTGAAAAACTGTTTTTT.

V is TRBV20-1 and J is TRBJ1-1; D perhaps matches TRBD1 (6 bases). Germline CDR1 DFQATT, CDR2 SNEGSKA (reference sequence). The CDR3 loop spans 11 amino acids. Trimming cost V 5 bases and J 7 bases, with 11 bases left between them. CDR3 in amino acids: CSAFRTDEAFF. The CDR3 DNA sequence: TGCAGTGCTTTTCGGACAGATGAAGCTTTCTTT.

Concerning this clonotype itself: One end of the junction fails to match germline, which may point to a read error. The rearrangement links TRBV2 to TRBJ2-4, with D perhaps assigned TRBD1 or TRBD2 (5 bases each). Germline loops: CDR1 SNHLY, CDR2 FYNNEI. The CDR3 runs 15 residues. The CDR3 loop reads CASSEGVVAKDIQYF. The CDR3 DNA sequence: TGTGCCAGCAGTGAGGGGGTAGTAGCCAAAGACATTCAGTACTTC.

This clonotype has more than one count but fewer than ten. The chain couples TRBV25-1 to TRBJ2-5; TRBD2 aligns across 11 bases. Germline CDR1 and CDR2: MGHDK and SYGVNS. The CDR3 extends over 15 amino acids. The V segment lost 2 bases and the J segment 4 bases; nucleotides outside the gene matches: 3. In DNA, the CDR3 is TGTGCCAGCAGTGAAGGGACTAGCGGCCGAGAGACCCAGTACTTC. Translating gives CASSEGTSGRETQYF.

The CDR3 nucleotides read TGCGCCAGCAGCTCGGACATCTCCTACGAGCAGTACTTC. It codes for CASSSDISYEQYF. J is TRBJ2-7 and V is TRBV5-1, with a tentative D call TRBD1 (5 bases). The CDR3 has 13 amino acids. V was pared by 3 bases and J by 0 bases, with 7 bases between. The germline V gene has CDR1 SGHRS and CDR2 YFSETQ.

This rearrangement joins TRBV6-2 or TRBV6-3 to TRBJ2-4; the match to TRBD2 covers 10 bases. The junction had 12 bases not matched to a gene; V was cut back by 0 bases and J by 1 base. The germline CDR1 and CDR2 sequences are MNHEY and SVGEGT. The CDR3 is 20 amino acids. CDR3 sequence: CASSYSAERGGRFAKNIQYF. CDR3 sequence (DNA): TGTGCCAGCAGTTACTCTGCCGAGCGGGGGGGCCGGTTTGCCAAAAACATTCAGTACTTC.